Shown below are 16 T cell receptor beta chains from a single sample sequenced in a study of cytomegalovirus exposure and HLA in healthy donors. The PCR contained 60 Vbeta and 13 Jbeta primers. Libraries were prepared by immunoSEQ multiplex PCR; TCRdb keeps only in-frame clonotypes and omits some of them. The table shows roughly 70,000 clones, with about four fifths occurring only once. The sequencing input was PBMCs. These receptors were taken from a man aged 18 to 30 in good health and CMV-seronegative.

J is TRBJ1-1 and V is TRBV30; 8 nucleotides match TRBD1. There are 14 residues in the CDR3. The V gene's germline CDR1 is GTSNPN and CDR2 SVGIG (reference sequence). With V trimmed by 3 bases and J by 8 bases, 11 bases remained unmatched. In DNA, the CDR3 is TGTGCCTGGAGCCTTGGGACAGGTGTCAACGAAGCTTTCTTT. This gives the protein CAWSLGTGVNEAFF.

This chain uses TRBV5-6 with TRBJ1-1; the D gene is possibly TRBD1 (6 bases). The CDR3 length is 14 residues. Trimming took off 4 bases at V and 10 bases at J, with 20 bases between the two ends. Per the germline V gene, CDR1 is SGHDT and CDR2 is YYEEEE. The CDR3 loop reads CASSPGAGMNVAFF. The CDR3 bases are TGTGCCAGCAGCCCAGGGGCCGGGATGAATGTAGCTTTCTTT.

The chain carries TRBV27 and TRBJ2-3, with a possible D match to TRBD2 (6 bases). V gave up 6 bases and J gave up 7 bases, with 17 bases separating them. Germline V CDR1 and CDR2: MNHEY, SMNVEV (reference sequence). CDR3 length equals 14 residues. CDR3 in DNA: TGTGCCAGCAGGATCCTTTCGGGGGTAAATACGCAGTATTTT. The encoded protein is CASRILSGVNTQYF.

The chain employs TRBV7-2 and TRBJ1-5; D is ambiguous. Trimming cost V 4 bases and J 7 bases, with 11 bases left between them. CDR1 and CDR2 (germline): SGHTA, FQGNSA. The CDR3 length is 13 residues. DNA for the CDR3: TGTGCCAGCAGCTCCCCAGCGGCCCAGCCCCAGCATTTT. Translated, it gives CASSSPAAQPQHF. Variable domain in full (rest from reference TRBV7-2 and TRBJ1-5): GAGVSQSPSNKVTEKGKDVELRCDPISGHTALYWYRQSLGQGLEFLIYFQGNSAPDKSGLPSDRFSAERTGGSVSTLTIQRTQQEDSAVYLCASSSPAAQPQHFGDGTRLSIL.

This chain links TRBV7-8 with TRBJ2-5; 9 nucleotides line up with TRBD2. The closer fit of TRBJ2-7 to the DNA end suggests the J call may be wrong. Germline V gene lookup returns CDR1 SGHVS and CDR2 FQNEAQ. The CDR3 is 14 residues long. DNA for the CDR3: TGTGCCAGCAGCCCGCGGGAGGGGTCCTACGAGCAGTACTTC. Its translation is CASSPREGSYEQYF.

The rearrangement joins TRBV27 to TRBJ1-1; D not certain. In germline, CDR1 is MNHEY, CDR2 SMNVEV (reference sequence). The CDR3 covers 14 residues. Trimming left V 6 bases short and J 4 bases short, with 15 bases between. The CDR3 DNA reads TGTGCCAGCAGAGTTGGAGCGGGGAGCACTGAAGCTTTCTTT. Residues: CASRVGAGSTEAFF.

The V call is TRBV6-5, the J call TRBJ1-4; TRBD1 might be the D (6 bases). With 2 bases removed from V and 3 bases from J, the gap between germline ends came to 10 bases. Germline assignment: CDR1 MNHEY and CDR2 SVGAGI. This CDR3 region has 15 residues. CDR3 sequence: CASSYSRGPNEKLFF. The DNA of the CDR3 is TGTGCCAGCAGTTACAGCAGGGGACCTAATGAAAAACTGTTTTTT.

This chain joins TRBV25-1 and TRBJ2-3; tentative D call: TRBD2 (7 bases). V lost 3 bases and J lost 2, with 15 bases in between. CDR3 length: 16 residues. In germline, CDR1 is MGHDK, CDR2 SYGVNS. The CDR3 reads CASSDRRGGDTDTQYF. CDR3 nucleotides: TGTGCCAGCAGTGATCGGAGGGGGGGCGACACAGATACGCAGTATTTT.

This sequence joins TRBV29-1 and TRBJ2-7; 11 bases line up with TRBD2. The V gene end was trimmed by 5 bases and the J gene end by 6 bases; junction bases not matched to a gene: 12. CDR1 is SQVTM, CDR2 ANQGSEA, per germline. CDR3 length equals 15 residues. The CDR3 loop is CSVTRTSGSFSEQYF. In DNA form, the CDR3 reads TGCAGCGTTACGAGAACTAGCGGGAGCTTCTCCGAGCAGTACTTC.

This clone has just a few counts. The J gene is TRBJ1-1, the V gene TRBV6-4, with TRBD1 matching over 7 bases. The CDR3 has 14 amino acids. Germline CDR1 is MRHNA and CDR2 is SNTAGT. The V gene end was trimmed by 3 bases and the J gene end by 1 base; junction bases not matched to a gene: 2. The DNA of the CDR3 is TGTGCCAGCAGTGATGGGACAGAGAACACTGAAGCTTTCTTT. It yields the protein CASSDGTENTEAFF.

The V gene is TRBV6-5, the J gene TRBJ2-7; 8 bases are shared with TRBD1. This CDR3 has 14 residues. Germline V lookup: CDR1 MNHEY, CDR2 SVGAGI. V shed 5 bases and J 3 bases; nucleotides not matched to a gene: 6. The CDR3 region has the DNA TGTGCCAGCAGTACACAGGGGGTAATCTACGAGCAGTACTTC. This codes for CASSTQGVIYEQYF.

V gene TRBV2 combines with J gene TRBJ2-5; D gene ambiguous. Germline-derived CDR1 and CDR2 are SNHLY and FYNNEI. CDR3 length: 15 residues. Trimming took 6 bases from V and 2 from J, leaving 16 bases between them. CDR3 nucleotides: TGTGCCAGCAGCGAAACGAAGAGAGTACAAGAGACCCAGTACTTC. This encodes CASSETKRVQETQYF.

The chain couples TRBV15 to TRBJ1-1; D ambiguous. The V end was cut by 3 bases, the J end by 0 bases, with 8 bases between. Looked up from germline, CDR1 is LNHNV and CDR2 is YYDKDF (reference sequence). The CDR3 is 14 amino acids. The CDR3 reads CATSSTAMNTEAFF. CDR3 nucleotides: TGTGCCACCAGCAGCACAGCTATGAACACTGAAGCTTTCTTT.

This chain uses TRBV5-1 with TRBJ1-5; 11 nucleotides align to TRBD1. J was trimmed by 6 bases and V by 5 bases; bases with no gene match: 10. The germline CDR1 and CDR2 sequences are SGHRS and YFSETQ. CDR3 length equals 16 residues. The CDR3 bases are TGCGCCAGCAGGAACAGGACAGGGGGCGCCGGTCAGCCCCAGCATTTT. It yields the protein CASRNRTGGAGQPQHF.

V gene TRBV5-4 combines with J gene TRBJ1-6, with D maybe TRBD1 (5 bases). In germline, CDR1 is SGHNT, CDR2 YYREEE (reference sequence). The CDR3 extends over 15 amino acids. V was cut by 4 bases and J by 9 bases, with 17 bases left in between. For the CDR3, the DNA is TGTGCCAGCAGCCCGGGCCCTGACAGCGCTTCACCCCTCCACTTT. Translation: CASSPGPDSASPLHF.

This chain links TRBV10-3 with TRBJ1-3; 8 bases match TRBD1. Germline V gives CDR1 ENHRY, CDR2 SYGVKD. This CDR3 comprises 14 residues. With V trimmed by 8 bases and J by 4 bases, 7 bases remained unmatched. Written as DNA, the CDR3 is TGTGCCATCCTCATTCAGGGGGCCGGAAACACCATATATTTT. Translating it yields CAILIQGAGNTIYF.